These T cell receptor beta chains were read from a single sample in a study of blood T cell repertoires in COVID-19. Sequenced by immunoSEQ multiplex PCR; TCRdb stores in-frame clones only, minus some. The sample consists of approximately 280,000 clones, 75% to 90% of them appearing once. Sequencing input: PBMCs or T cells enriched from blood (not recorded which). The receptors were sampled from a woman aged 45-60 years who had recovered from COVID-19. Each CDR3 is given with its conserved first and last residue. Fields, in order: D gene, V gene, clone size, J gene, CDR3 DNA, CDR3 protein. D genes are given only for firm matches. Size tells how often a clone was seen (once, few, many) or the class of an expanded clone, and some rows leave it out.

>-|TRBV5-6|-|TRBJ2-1
TGTGCCAGCATCGTACTCCTTAGCTCCTACAATGAGCAGTTCTTC
CASIVLLSSYNEQFF
>-|TRBV3-1/TRBV3-2|-|TRBJ1-4
TGTGCCAGCAGCAAAGACAGGTGGGAGGAACTGTTTTTT
CASSKDRWEELFF
>-|TRBV4-3|-|TRBJ2-1
TGCGCCAGCAGCCAAGTTCGCGGGGAATACAATGAGCAGTTCTTC
CASSQVRGEYNEQFF
>-|TRBV12-5|-|TRBJ1-1
TGTGCTAGTGGGCGCTCGGAGACGAACACTGAAGCTTTCTTT
CASGRSETNTEAFF
>-|TRBV10-2|many|TRBJ1-1
TGCGCCAGCAGTGAGTTTTTACGGTACACTGAAGCTTTCTTT
CASSEFLRYTEAFF
>-|TRBV9|-|TRBJ1-6
TGTGCCAGCAGCTCTCCACAGAATAATTCACCCCTCCACTTT
CASSSPQNNSPLHF
>TRBD1|TRBV2|once|TRBJ1-4
TGTGCCAGCAGTGAGGGGACAGCGAATGAAAAACTGTTTTTT
CASSEGTANEKLFF
>TRBD2|TRBV4-1|-|TRBJ2-7
TGCGCCAGCAGCCAAGGGGGCGGGGGGCCCTACGAGCAGTACTTC
CASSQGGGGPYEQYF
>-|TRBV21-1|-|TRBJ2-7
TGTGCCATCCTGAAGCGACGGAGAGGGTCTTACGAGCAGTACTTC
CAILKRRRGSYEQYF
>TRBD1|TRBV5-1|-|TRBJ2-2
TGCGCCAGCAGCTTGGGGCCAGGGGGCCGGACCGGGGAGCTGTTTTTT
CASSLGPGGRTGELFF
>-|TRBV7-2|few|TRBJ2-7
TGTGCCAGCAGCTTTTCTTCCGGGAACCACGAGCAGTACTTC
CASSFSSGNHEQYF
>-|TRBV6-2/TRBV6-3|-|TRBJ1-4
TGTGCCAGCAGCAGACAGGTCGCTAATGAAAAACTGTTTTTT
CASSRQVANEKLFF
>-|TRBV9|-|TRBJ1-3
TGTGCCAGCGGGGGGGCTGGTGGAAACACCATATATTTT
CASGGAGGNTIYF
>TRBD1|TRBV28|-|TRBJ1-4
TGTGCCAGCAGTCACGGACAGGGGACAACTAATGAAAAACTGTTTTTT
CASSHGQGTTNEKLFF
>TRBD2|TRBV27|-|TRBJ2-1
TGTGCCAGCAGTTTACTAGCGGGGGAGCAGTTCTTC
CASSLLAGEQFF
>-|TRBV9|-|TRBJ2-3
TGTGCCAGCAGCGTAGCAGGGGCTATTTCAGATACGCAGTATTTT
CASSVAGAISDTQYF
>-|TRBV5-1|-|TRBJ1-2
TGCGCCAGCAGCTTGGTGTCACAGGGCGGTGGCTACACCTTC
CASSLVSQGGGYTF
>TRBD2|TRBV6-5|-|TRBJ2-7
TGTGCCAGCACCAGGAGCGGGAGCGGCTCCTACGAGCAGTACTTC
CASTRSGSGSYEQYF
>-|TRBV2|-|TRBJ1-6
TGTGCCAGCAGTGCCAGGATTTCTTCACCCCTCCACTTT
CASSARISSPLHF
>TRBD2|TRBV30|-|TRBJ2-5
TGTGCCTGGAGTACCCCGGGGGGGGAGACCCAGTACTTC
CAWSTPGGETQYF
>TRBD2|TRBV2|-|TRBJ2-2
TGTGCCAGCAGTGAAAGTACTAGCGGGAGAAAAACCGGGGAGCTGTTTTTT
CASSESTSGRKTGELFF
>TRBD1|TRBV7-2|-|TRBJ1-2
TGTGCCAGCAGCTTAGTGGACAGGGTTGTAGGCTACACCTTC
CASSLVDRVVGYTF
>-|TRBV29-1|once|TRBJ2-7
TGCAGCGTTGTATCTAGTTTCGGGACCTACGAGCAGTACTTC
CSVVSSFGTYEQYF
>TRBD1|TRBV28|once|TRBJ1-5
TGTGCCAGCAGCCCCAGGGGGCAGGGGCGGTATCAGCCCCAGCATTTT
CASSPRGQGRYQPQHF
>-|TRBV7-2|-|TRBJ2-2
TGTGCCAGCAGCTTAGGACACCTCGCGAACACCGGGGAGCTGTTTTTT
CASSLGHLANTGELFF
>-|TRBV7-9|-|TRBJ1-5
TGTGCCAGCAGCTTATCTATTGAGGACAATCAGCCCCAGCATTTT
CASSLSIEDNQPQHF
>-|TRBV6-5|-|TRBJ1-3
TGTGCCTCTACGGTCGACTCTGGAAACACCATATATTTT
CASTVDSGNTIYF
>TRBD1|TRBV19|-|TRBJ1-1
TGTGCCAGTAGCCGGGGACAGGGATCCTCTGAAGCTTTCTTT
CASSRGQGSSEAFF
>-|TRBV11-2|-|TRBJ2-7
TGTGCCAGCAGCTTAAGACAGCTCTCCTACGAGCAGTACTTC
CASSLRQLSYEQYF
>TRBD2|TRBV7-3|-|TRBJ2-2
TGTGCCAGCAGCTTAAACGGGGGGACGAACACCGGGGAGCTGTTTTTT
CASSLNGGTNTGELFF
>-|TRBV11-2|-|TRBJ1-4
TGTGCCAGCAGCATCACAGGGCCGTCAACAACTAATGAAAAACTGTTTTTT
CASSITGPSTTNEKLFF
>-|TRBV28|-|TRBJ1-3
TGTGCCAGCAGTCCTACCCCTTCCCTAGTCTCTGGAAACACCATATATTTT
CASSPTPSLVSGNTIYF
>TRBD1|TRBV11-1|-|TRBJ1-1
TGTGCCAGCAGCCCAGGGACAGGGGTAACTGAAGCTTTCTTT
CASSPGTGVTEAFF
>-|TRBV28|-|TRBJ1-2
TGTGCCAGCAGTTTACGGGTTCCGATTGGCTACACCTTC
CASSLRVPIGYTF
>TRBD1|TRBV19|-|TRBJ2-5
TGTGCCAGTAGTAGACCGGGACAGGGCCCAGAGACCCAGTACTTC
CASSRPGQGPETQYF
>TRBD1|TRBV5-6|-|TRBJ1-4
TGTGCCAGCAGCCCGGACAGGGTTGGAAAACTGTTTTTT
CASSPDRVGKLFF
>TRBD1|TRBV5-1|-|TRBJ1-4
TGCGCCAGCAGCTTGGTGGCAGGGGGGCAGAAACTGTTTTTT
CASSLVAGGQKLFF
>-|TRBV13|-|TRBJ1-2
TGTGCCAGCAGCCCGGGGACTGCTGGCTACACCTTC
CASSPGTAGYTF
>TRBD1|TRBV14|-|TRBJ1-1
TGTGCCAGCAGCCGCCGGGACAGGGTCGGTGGCACTGAAGCTTTCTTT
CASSRRDRVGGTEAFF
>TRBD2|TRBV7-2|-|TRBJ2-3
TGTGCCAGCAGCAACACCCGGACTAGCGGGGGGACCGCTGGTACGCAGTATTTT
CASSNTRTSGGTAGTQYF
>-|TRBV6-5|-|TRBJ1-2
TGTGCCAGCGTCGACGGGGATTTGGGCTATGGCTACACCTTC
CASVDGDLGYGYTF
>TRBD1|TRBV4-3|-|TRBJ1-2
TGCGCCAGCAGCCAAAGACGGGACAGGGGCTATGGCTACACCTTC
CASSQRRDRGYGYTF
>TRBD2|TRBV5-6|-|TRBJ2-1
TGTGCCAGCAGCGTAGCGGGCGGTATCTACAATGAGCAGTTCTTC
CASSVAGGIYNEQFF
>-|TRBV15|-|TRBJ1-4
TGTGCCACCAGTGTTCGGGGGGCTATTTTTGAAAAACTGTTTTTT
CATSVRGAIFEKLFF